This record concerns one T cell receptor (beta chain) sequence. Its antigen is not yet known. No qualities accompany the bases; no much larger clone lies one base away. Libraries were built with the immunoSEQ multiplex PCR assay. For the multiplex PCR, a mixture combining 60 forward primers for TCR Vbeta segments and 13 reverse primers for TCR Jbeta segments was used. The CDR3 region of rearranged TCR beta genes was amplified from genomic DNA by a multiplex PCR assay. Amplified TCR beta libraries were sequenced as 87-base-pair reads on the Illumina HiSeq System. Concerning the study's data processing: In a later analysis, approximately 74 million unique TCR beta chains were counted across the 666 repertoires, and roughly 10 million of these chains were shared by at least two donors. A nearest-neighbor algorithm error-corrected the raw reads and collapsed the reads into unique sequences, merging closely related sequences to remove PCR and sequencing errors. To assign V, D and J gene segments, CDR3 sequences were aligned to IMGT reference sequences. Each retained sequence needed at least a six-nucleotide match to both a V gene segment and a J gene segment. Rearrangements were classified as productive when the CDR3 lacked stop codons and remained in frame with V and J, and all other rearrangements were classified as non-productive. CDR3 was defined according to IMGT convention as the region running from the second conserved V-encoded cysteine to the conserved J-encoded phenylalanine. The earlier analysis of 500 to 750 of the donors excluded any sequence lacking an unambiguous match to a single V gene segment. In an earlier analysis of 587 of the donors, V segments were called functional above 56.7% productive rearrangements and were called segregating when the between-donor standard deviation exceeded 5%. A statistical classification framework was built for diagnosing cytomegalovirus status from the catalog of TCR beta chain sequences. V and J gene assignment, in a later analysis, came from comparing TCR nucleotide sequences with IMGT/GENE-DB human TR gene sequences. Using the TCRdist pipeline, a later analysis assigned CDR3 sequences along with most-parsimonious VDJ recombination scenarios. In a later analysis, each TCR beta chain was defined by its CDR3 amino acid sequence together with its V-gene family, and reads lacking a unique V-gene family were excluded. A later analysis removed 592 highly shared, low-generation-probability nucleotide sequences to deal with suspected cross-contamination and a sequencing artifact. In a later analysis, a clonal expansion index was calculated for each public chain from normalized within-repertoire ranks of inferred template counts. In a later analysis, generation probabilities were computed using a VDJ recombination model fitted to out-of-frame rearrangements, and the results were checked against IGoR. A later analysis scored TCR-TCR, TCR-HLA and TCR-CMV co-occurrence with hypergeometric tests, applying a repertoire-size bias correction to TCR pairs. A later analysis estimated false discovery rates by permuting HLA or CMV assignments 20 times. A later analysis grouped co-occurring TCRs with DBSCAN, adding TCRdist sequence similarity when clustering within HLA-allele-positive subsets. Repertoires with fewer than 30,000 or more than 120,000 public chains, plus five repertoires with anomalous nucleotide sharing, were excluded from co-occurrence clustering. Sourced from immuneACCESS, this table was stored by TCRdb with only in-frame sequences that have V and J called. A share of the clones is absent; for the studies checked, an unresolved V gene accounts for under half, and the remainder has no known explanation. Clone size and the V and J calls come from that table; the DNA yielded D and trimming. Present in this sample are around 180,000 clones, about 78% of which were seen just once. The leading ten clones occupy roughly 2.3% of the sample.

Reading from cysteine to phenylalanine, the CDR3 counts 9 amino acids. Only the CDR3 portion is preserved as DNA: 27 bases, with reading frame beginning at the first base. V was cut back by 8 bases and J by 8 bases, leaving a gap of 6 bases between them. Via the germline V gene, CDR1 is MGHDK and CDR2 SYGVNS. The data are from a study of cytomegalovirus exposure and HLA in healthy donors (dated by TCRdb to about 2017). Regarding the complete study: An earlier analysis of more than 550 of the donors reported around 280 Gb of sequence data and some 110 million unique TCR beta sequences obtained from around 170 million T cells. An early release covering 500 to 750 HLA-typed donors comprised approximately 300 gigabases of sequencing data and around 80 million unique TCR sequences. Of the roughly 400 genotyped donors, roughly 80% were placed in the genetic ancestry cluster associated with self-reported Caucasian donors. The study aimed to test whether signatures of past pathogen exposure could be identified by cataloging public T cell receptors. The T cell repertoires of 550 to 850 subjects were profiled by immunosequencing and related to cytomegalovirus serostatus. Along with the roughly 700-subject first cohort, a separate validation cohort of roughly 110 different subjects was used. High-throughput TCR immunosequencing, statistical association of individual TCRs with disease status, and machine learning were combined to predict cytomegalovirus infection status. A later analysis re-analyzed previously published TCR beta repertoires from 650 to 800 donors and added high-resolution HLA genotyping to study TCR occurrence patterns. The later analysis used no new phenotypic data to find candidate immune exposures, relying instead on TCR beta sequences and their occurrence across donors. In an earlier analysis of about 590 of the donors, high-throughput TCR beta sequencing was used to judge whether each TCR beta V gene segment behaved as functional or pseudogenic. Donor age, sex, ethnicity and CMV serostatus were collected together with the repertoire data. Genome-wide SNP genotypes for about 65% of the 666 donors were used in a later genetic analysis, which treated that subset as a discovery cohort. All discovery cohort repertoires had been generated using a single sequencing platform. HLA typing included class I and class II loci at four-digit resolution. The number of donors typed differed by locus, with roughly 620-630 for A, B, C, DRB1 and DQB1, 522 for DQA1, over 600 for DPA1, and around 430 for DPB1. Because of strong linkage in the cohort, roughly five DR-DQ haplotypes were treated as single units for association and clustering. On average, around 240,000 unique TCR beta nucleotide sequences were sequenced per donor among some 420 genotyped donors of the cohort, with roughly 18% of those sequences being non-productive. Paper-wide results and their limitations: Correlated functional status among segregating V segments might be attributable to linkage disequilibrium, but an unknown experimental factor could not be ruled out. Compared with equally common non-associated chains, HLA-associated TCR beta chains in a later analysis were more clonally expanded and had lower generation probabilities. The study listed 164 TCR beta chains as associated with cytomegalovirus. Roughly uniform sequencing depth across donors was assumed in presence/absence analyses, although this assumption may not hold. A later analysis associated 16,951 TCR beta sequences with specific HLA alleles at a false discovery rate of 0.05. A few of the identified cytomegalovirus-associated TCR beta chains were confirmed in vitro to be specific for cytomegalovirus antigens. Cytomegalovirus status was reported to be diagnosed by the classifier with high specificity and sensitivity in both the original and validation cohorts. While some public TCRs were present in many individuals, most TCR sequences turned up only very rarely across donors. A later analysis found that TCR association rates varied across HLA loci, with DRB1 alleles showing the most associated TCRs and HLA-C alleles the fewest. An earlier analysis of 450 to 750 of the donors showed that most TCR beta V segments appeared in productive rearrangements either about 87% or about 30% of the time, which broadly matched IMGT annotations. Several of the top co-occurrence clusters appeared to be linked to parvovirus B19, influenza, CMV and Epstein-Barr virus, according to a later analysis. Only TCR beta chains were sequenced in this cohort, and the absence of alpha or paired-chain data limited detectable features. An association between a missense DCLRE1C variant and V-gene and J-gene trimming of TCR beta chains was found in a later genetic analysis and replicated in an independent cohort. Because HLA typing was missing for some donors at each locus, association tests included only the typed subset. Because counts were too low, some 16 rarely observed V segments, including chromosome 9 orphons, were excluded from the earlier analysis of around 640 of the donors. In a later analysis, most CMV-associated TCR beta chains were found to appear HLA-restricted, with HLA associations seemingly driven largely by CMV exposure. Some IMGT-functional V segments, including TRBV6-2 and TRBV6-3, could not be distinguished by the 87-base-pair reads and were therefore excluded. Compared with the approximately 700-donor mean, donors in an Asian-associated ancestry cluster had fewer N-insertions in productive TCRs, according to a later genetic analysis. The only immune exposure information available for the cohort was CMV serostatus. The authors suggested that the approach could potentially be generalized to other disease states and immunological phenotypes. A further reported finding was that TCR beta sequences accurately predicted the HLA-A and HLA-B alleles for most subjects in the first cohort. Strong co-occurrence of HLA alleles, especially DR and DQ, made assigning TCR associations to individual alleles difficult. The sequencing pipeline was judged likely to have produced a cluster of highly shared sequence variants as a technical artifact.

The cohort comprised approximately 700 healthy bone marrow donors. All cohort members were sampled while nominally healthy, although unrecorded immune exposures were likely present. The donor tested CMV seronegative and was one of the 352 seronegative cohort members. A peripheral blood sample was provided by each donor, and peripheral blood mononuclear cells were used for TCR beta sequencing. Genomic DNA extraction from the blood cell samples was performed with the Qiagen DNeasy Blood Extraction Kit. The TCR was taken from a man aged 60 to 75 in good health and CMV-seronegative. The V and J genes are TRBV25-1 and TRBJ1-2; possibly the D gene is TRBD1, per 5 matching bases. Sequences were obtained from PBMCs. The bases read TGTGCCAGCGGGGGGGGCTACACCTTC. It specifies CASGGGYTF.